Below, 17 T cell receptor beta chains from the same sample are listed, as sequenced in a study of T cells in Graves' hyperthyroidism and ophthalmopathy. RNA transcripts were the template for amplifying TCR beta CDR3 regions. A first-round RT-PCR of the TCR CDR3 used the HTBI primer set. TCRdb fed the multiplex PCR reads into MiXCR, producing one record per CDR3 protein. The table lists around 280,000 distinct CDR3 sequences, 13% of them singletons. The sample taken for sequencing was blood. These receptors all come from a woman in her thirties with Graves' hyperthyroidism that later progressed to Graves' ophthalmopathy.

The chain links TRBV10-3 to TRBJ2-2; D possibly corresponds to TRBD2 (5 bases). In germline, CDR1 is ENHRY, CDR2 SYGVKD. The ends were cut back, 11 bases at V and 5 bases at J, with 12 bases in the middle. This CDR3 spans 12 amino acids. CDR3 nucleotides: TGTGCCGGCAGTCCGGGGACCGGGGAGCTGTTTTTT. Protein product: CAGSPGTGELFF.

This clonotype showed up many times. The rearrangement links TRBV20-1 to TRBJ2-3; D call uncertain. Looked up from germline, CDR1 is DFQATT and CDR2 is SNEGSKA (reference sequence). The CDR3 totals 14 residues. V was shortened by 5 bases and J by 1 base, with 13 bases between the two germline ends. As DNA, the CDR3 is TGCAGTGCTTGGGGTCGGAGAGGCACAGATACGCAGTATTTT. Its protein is CSAWGRRGTDTQYF.

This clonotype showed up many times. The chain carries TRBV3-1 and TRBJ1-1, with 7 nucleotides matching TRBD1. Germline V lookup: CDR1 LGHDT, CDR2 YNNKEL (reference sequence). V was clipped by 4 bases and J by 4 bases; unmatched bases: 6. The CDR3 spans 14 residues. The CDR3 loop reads CASSPQGRSTEAFF. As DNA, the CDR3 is TGTGCCAGCAGCCCACAGGGGAGATCCACTGAAGCTTTCTTT.

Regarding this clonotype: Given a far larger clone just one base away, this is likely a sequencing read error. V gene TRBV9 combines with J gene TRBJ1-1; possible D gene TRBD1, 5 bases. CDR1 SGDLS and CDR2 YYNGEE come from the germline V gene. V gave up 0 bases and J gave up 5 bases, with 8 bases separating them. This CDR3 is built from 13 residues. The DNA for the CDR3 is TGTGCCAGCAGCGTAGGAGGGACGACTGAAGCTTTCTTT. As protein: CASSVGGTTEAFF. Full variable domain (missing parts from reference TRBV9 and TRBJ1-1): DSGVTQTPKHLITATGQRVTLRCSPRSGDLSVYWYQQSLDQGLQFLIQYYNGEERAKGNILERFSAQQFPDLHSELNLSSLELGDSALYFCASSVGGTTEAFFGQGTRLTVV.

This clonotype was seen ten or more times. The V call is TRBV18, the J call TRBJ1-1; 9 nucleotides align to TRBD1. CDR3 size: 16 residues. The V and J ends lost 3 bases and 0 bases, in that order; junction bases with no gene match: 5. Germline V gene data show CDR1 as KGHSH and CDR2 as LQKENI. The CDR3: CASSPGQGKMNTEAFF. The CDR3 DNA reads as TGTGCCAGCTCACCCGGACAGGGGAAAATGAACACTGAAGCTTTCTTT.

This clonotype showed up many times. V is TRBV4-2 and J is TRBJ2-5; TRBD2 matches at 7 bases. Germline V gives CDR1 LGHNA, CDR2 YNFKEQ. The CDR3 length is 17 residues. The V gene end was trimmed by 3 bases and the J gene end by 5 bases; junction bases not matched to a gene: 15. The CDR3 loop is CASSQMVGAGTAETQYF. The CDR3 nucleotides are TGTGCCAGCAGCCAGATGGTAGGAGCGGGAACGGCGGAGACCCAGTACTTC.

CDR3 nucleotides: TGTGCCAGCAGTATGACAGGGCGCCCTGAAGCTTTCTTT. Translation gives CASSMTGRPEAFF. The chain is built from TRBV6-1 and TRBJ1-1, with TRBD1 matching over 7 bases. This CDR3 is 13 amino acids long. The ends lost 5 bases at V and 6 bases at J; junction bases unmatched: 6. CDR1 and CDR2 from the germline V gene are MNHNS and SASEGT.

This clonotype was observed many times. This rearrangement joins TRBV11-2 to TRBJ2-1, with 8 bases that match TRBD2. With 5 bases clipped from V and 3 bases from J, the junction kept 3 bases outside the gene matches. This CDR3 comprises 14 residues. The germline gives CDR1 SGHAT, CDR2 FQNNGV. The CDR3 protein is CASSLAGRYNEQFF. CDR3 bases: TGTGCCAGCAGCCTAGCGGGTCGCTACAATGAGCAGTTCTTC. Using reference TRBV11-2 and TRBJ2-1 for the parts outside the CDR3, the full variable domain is EAGVAQSPRYKIIEKRQSVAFWCNPISGHATLYWYQQILGQGPKLLIQFQNNGVVDDSQLPKDRFSAERLKGVDSTLKIQPAKLEDSAVYLCASSLAGRYNEQFFGPGTRLTVL.

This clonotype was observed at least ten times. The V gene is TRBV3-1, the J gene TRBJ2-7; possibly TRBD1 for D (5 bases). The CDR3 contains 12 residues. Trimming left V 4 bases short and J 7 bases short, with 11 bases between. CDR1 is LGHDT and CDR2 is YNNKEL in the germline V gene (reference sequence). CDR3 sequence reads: CASSRDSLEQYF. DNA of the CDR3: TGTGCCAGCAGCCGCGACAGTCTGGAGCAGTACTTC.

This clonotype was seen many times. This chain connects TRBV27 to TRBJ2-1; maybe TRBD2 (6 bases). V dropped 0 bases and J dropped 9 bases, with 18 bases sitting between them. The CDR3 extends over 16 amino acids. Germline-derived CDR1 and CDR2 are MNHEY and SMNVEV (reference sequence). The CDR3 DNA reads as TGTGCCAGCAGTTTATCGACCTCTTTGGGGGGTGGTGAGCAGTTCTTC. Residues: CASSLSTSLGGGEQFF.

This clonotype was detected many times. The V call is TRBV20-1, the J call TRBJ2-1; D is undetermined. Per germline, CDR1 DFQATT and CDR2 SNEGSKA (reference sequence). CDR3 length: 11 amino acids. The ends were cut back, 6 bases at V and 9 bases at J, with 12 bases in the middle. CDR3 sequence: CSAPFRREQFF. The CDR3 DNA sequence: TGCAGTGCCCCCTTTCGCCGTGAGCAGTTCTTC.

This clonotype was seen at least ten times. The CDR3 loop is CASSSRTGLRSPLHF. DNA of the CDR3: TGTGCCAGCAGCTCCCGGACAGGTTTAAGGTCACCCCTCCACTTT. This rearrangement joins TRBV9 to TRBJ1-6, with 7 bases identical to TRBD1. V shed 4 bases, J shed 10 bases, and the junction held 11 bases outside the gene matches. CDR1 and CDR2 from the germline V gene are SGDLS and YYNGEE. CDR3 length equals 15 residues.

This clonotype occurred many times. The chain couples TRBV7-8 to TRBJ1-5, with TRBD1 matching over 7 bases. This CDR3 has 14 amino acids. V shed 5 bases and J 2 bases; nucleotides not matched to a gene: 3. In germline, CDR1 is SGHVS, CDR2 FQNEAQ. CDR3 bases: TGTGCCAGCAGCCCCGGGACAGGCAATCAGCCCCAGCATTTT. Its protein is CASSPGTGNQPQHF.

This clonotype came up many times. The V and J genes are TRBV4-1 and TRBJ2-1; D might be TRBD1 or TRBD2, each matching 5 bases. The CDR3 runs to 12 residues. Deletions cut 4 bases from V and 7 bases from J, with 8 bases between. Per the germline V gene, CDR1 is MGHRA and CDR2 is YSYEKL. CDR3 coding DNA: TGCGCCAGCAGCCCTTGGGGGAATGAGCAGTTCTTC. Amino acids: CASSPWGNEQFF.

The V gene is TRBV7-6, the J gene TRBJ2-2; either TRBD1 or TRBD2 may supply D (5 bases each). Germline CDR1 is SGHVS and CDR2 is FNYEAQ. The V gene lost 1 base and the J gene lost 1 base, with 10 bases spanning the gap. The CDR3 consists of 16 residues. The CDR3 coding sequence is TGTGCCAGCAGCTTAGAGGGGAGAAAGAACACCGGGGAGCTGTTTTTT. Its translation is CASSLEGRKNTGELFF. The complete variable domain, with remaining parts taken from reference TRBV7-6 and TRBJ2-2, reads GAGVSQSPRYKVTKRGQDVALRCDPISGHVSLYWYRQALGQGPEFLTYFNYEAQQDKSGLPNDRFSAERPEGSISTLTIQRTEQRDSAMYRCASSLEGRKNTGELFFGEGSRLTVL.

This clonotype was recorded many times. The CDR3 loop reads CASSVGVGAGGDNEQFF. The CDR3 coding sequence is TGTGCCAGCAGCGTAGGGGTTGGGGCGGGAGGCGACAATGAGCAGTTCTTC. The V call is TRBV9, the J call TRBJ2-1, with TRBD2 matching 8 bases. Losses at the gene ends were 0 bases for V and 5 bases for J; bases not matched to a gene: 10. The germline V gene encodes CDR1 SGDLS and CDR2 YYNGEE. The CDR3 spans 17 residues.

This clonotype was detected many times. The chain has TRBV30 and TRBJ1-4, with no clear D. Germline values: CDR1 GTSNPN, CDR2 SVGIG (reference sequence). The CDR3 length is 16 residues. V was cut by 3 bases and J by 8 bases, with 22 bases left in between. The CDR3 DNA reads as TGTGCCTGGAGGACCCCCACCATGGCAGTAGGCGAAAAACTGTTTTTT. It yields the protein CAWRTPTMAVGEKLFF.